Given below is one T cell receptor beta chain in context. The antigen remains unidentified. Treatment defined: roughly 19 received Ad26.COV2.S at low or high dose, single or two shots; 5 received placebo; per-sample allocation not given. Specimens were obtained on day 63 following the first vaccine or placebo injection. This table comes from immunoSEQ multiplex PCR, and its TCRdb copy is limited to in-frame clones, with some not included. The table has 300,000 to 350,000 clones, just over 85% seen once. The record originates from a study of Ad26.COV2.S vaccination and SARS-CoV-2 variants. On the study more broadly: Into the muscle, Ad26.COV2.S was dosed once or twice, 56 days apart. Study observations and caveats: After vaccination, substantial breadth of spike-specific CD8+ and CD4+ responses was reported.

With 4 bases clipped from V and 3 bases from J, the junction kept 5 bases outside the gene matches. The CDR3 runs 14 residues. Germline V gene data show CDR1 as SGHDT and CDR2 as YYEEEE. The chain employs TRBV5-6 and TRBJ2-7, with 9 bases matching TRBD2. Sequences were derived from peripheral blood, sampled in a trial of Ad26.COV2.S vaccine versus placebo. The receptor's source is a person aged 18 to 59 who received the Ad26.COV2.S COVID-19 vaccine or a placebo. For the CDR3, the DNA is TGTGCCAGCAGCAGAGGCGGGGGGGGCTACGAGCAGTACTTC. This codes for CASSRGGGGYEQYF.